The 7 T cell receptor beta chains presented below share a single source sample, sequenced in a study of blood T cell repertoires in COVID-19. The method was immunoSEQ multiplex PCR; TCRdb's version includes in-frame clones alone and lacks a portion of them. The sample holds nearly 35,000 clones; more than 70% are singletons and the top ten take roughly two fifths. The specimen sequenced was peripheral blood. The receptor source for this set is a human donor in a cohort sampled during active COVID-19.

V gene TRBV27 combines with J gene TRBJ2-5; D perhaps matches TRBD1 (6 bases). This CDR3 contains 13 residues. Between the trimmed V and J ends, which lost 6 bases and 2 bases, there was a span of 10 bases. Germline CDR1 MNHEY, CDR2 SMNVEV (reference sequence). CDR3 nucleotides: TGTGCCAGCAGGGGGGACACTCAAGAGACCCAGTACTTC. Its translation: CASRGDTQETQYF.

Here the CDR3 reads CASSRRGGSKNIQYF. The CDR3 nucleotides are TGTGCCAGCAGCCGAAGAGGGGGCTCAAAAAACATTCAGTACTTC. The chain is built from TRBV5-6 and TRBJ2-4, with 7 nucleotides matching TRBD1. Looked up from germline, CDR1 is SGHDT and CDR2 is YYEEEE. The CDR3 contains 15 residues. Trimming removed 4 bases from V and 4 bases from J; junction bases left unmatched: 8.

This clone was counted once. The chain couples TRBV12-3 or TRBV12-4 to TRBJ2-1; 7 nucleotides align to TRBD1. The CDR3 spans 12 residues. The V and J ends lost 0 bases and 16 bases, in that order; junction bases with no gene match: 6. The CDR3 loop is CASSLAGTASFF. The CDR3 DNA sequence: TGTGCCAGCAGTTTAGCGGGGACAGCCTCCTTCTTC.

V and J are TRBV27 and TRBJ2-1; 9 bases are shared with TRBD1. Germline V gene data show CDR1 as MNHEY and CDR2 as SMNVEV (reference sequence). This CDR3 comprises 16 residues. J lost 7 bases, V lost 4 bases, and 11 bases had no gene match. CDR3 nucleotide sequence: TGTGCCAGCAGTTCCCTACAGGGGGCATGGTGGAATGAGCAGTTCTTC. Amino acids: CASSSLQGAWWNEQFF.

V usage is TRBV7-9 and J usage is TRBJ1-6; D ambiguous. Per germline, CDR1 SEHNR and CDR2 FQNEAQ (reference sequence). Trimming cost V 1 base and J 11 bases, with 6 bases left between them. The CDR3 extends over 12 amino acids. Written as DNA, the CDR3 is TGTGCCAGCAGCTTAGGACTGACACCCCTCCACTTT. Translated, it gives CASSLGLTPLHF.

This clone was found once. V usage is TRBV10-3 and J usage is TRBJ2-2, with TRBD2 identical over 7 bases. With 10 bases clipped from V and 0 bases from J, the junction kept 11 bases outside the gene matches. The V gene's germline CDR1 is ENHRY and CDR2 SYGVKD. This CDR3 has 16 residues. In DNA, the CDR3 is TGTGCCACCAGGCCCTTGGGGGGGGCGAACACCGGGGAGCTGTTTTTT. Encoded protein: CATRPLGGANTGELFF.

The chain carries TRBV5-6 and TRBJ2-7; possible D gene TRBD2, 6 bases. This CDR3 region has 12 residues. V was cut by 0 bases and J by 7 bases, with 8 bases left in between. Germline loops: CDR1 SGHDT, CDR2 YYEEEE. CDR3 protein: CASSLGLDEQYF. The CDR3 DNA reads as TGTGCCAGCAGCTTGGGACTAGATGAGCAGTACTTC.